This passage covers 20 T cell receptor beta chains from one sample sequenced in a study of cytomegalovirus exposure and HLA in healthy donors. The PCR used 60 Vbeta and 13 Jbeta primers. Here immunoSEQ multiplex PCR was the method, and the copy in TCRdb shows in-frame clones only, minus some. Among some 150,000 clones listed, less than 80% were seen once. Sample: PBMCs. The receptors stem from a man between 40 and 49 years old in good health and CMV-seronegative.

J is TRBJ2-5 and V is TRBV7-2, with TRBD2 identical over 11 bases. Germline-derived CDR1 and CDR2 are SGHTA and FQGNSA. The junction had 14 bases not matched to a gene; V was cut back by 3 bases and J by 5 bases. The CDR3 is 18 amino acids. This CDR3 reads CASSLTGTSGRTLETQYF. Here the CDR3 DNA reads TGTGCCAGCAGCTTGACCGGGACTAGCGGTCGAACATTGGAGACCCAGTACTTC.

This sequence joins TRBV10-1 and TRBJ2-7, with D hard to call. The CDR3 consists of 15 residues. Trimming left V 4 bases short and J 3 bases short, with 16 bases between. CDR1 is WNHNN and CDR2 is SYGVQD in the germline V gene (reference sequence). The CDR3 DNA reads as TGCGCCAGCAGTGCCACCCTTACACCATACTACGAGCAGTACTTC. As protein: CASSATLTPYYEQYF.

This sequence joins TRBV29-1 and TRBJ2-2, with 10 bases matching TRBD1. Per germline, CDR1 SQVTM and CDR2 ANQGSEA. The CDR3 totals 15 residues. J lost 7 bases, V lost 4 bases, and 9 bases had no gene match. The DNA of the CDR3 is TGCAGCGTTGGTCGTGGACAGGGGGATCACGGGGAGCTGTTTTTT. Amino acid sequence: CSVGRGQGDHGELFF.

The CDR3 spells CARADGSLPGGTEAFF. For the CDR3, the DNA is TGTGCCAGAGCGGACGGATCACTACCAGGGGGTACTGAAGCTTTCTTT. The V and J genes are TRBV19 and TRBJ1-1; TRBD1 matches at 7 bases. The germline V gene has CDR1 LNHDA and CDR2 SQIVND (reference sequence). CDR3 length equals 16 residues. The V gene end was trimmed by 9 bases and the J gene end by 5 bases; junction bases not matched to a gene: 18.

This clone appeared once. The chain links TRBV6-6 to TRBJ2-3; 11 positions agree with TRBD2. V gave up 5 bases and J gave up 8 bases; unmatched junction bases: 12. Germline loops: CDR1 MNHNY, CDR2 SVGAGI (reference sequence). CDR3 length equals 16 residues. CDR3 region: CASSPIAGGPISTQYF. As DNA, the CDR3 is TGTGCCAGCAGTCCAATAGCGGGGGGGCCTATCAGTACGCAGTATTTT.

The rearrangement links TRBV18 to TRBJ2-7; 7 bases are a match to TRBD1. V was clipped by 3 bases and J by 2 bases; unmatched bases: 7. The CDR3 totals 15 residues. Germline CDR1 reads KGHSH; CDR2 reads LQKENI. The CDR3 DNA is TGTGCCAGCTCACCGGGGACAGCAATACCCTACGAGCAGTACTTC. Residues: CASSPGTAIPYEQYF.

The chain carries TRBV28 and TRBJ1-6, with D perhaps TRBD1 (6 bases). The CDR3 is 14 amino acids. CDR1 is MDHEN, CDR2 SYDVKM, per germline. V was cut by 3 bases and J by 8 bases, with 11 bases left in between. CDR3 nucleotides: TGTGCCAGCAGTTTTCTGGGGGCTTATTCACCCCTCCACTTT. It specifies CASSFLGAYSPLHF.

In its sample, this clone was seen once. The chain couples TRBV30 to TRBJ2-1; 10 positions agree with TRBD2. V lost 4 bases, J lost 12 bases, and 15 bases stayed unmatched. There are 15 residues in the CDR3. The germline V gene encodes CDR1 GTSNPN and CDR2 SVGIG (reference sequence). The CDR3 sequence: CAWKTQAGGIRGQFF. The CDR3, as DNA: TGTGCCTGGAAAACCCAAGCGGGGGGGATCCGGGGGCAGTTCTTC.

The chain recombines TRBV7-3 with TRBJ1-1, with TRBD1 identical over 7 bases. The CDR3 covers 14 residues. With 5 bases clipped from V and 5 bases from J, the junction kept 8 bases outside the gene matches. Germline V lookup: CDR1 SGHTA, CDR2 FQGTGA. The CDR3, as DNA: TGTGCCAGCAGCCCAAAGGGGGCTGGGACTGAAGCTTTCTTT. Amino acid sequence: CASSPKGAGTEAFF.

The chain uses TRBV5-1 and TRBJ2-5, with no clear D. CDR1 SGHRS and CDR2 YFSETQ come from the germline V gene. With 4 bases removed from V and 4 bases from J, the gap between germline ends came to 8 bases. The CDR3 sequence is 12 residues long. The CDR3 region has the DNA TGCGCCAGCAGCCAGGCAGGAGAGACCCAGTACTTC. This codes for CASSQAGETQYF.

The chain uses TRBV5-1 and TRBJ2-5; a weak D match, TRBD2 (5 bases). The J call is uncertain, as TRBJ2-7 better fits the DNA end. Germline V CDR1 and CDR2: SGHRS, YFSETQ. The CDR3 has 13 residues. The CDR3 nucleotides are TGCGCCAGCAGGGGTGTAGCGTCCTACGAGCAGTACTTC. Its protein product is CASRGVASYEQYF.

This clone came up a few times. The CDR3 here is CASTTGSSGNTIYF. The CDR3 DNA sequence: TGTGCCAGCACCACAGGGAGCTCTGGAAACACCATATATTTT. The chain links TRBV6-1 to TRBJ1-3; tentative D call: TRBD1 (6 bases). V dropped 7 bases and J dropped 0 bases, with 10 bases sitting between them. The CDR3 runs 14 residues. Germline CDR1 reads MNHNS; CDR2 reads SASEGT.

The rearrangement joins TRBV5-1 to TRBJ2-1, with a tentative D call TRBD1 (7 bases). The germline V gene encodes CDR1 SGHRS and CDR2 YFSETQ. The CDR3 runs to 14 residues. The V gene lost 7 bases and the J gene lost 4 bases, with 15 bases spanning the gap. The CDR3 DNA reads TGCGCCAGCCGGGGACAGACTAGATACAATGAGCAGTTCTTC. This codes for CASRGQTRYNEQFF.

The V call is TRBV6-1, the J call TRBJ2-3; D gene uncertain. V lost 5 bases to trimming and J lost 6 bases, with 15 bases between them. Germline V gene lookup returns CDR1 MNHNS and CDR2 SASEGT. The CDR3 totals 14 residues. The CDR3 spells CASSTEPRSDTQYF. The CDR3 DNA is TGTGCCAGCAGTACTGAGCCCCGTTCGGATACGCAGTATTTT.

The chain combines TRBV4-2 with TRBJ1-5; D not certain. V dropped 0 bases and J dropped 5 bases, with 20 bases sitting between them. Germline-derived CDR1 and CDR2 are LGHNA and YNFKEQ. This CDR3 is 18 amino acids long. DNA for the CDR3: TGTGCCAGCAGCCAAGATGAGGCATGGTCAAACCCCGATCAGCCCCAGCATTTT. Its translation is CASSQDEAWSNPDQPQHF.

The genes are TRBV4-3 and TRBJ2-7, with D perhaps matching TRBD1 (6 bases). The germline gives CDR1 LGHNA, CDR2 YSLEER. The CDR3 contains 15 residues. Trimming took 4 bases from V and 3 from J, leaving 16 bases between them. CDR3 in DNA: TGCGCCAGCAGCCGCGCAACAGGGTACGTCTACGAGCAGTACTTC. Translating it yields CASSRATGYVYEQYF.

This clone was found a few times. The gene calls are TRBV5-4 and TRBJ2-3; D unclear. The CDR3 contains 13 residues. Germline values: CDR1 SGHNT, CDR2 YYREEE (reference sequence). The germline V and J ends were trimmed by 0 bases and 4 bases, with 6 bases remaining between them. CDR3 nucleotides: TGTGCCAGCAGCTTGGGACTTTCAGATACGCAGTATTTT. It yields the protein CASSLGLSDTQYF.

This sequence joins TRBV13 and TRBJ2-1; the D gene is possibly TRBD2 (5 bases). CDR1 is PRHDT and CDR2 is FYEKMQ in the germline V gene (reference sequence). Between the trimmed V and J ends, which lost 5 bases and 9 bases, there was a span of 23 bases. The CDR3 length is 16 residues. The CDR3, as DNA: TGTGCCAGCAGCCTAAATCCCCAGGACTCCCGACTTGAGCAGTTCTTC. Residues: CASSLNPQDSRLEQFF.

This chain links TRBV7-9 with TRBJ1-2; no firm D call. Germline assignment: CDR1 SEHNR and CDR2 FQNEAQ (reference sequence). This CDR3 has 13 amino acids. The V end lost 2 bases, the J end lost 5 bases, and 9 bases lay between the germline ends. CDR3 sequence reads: CASSLSAGYGYTF. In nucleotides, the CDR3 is TGTGCCAGCAGCTTATCGGCGGGGTATGGCTACACCTTC.

The CDR3 nucleotides read TGTGCCAGCTCACCTCCGGGCCGGGACAGGGGCACTGAAGCTTTCTTT. This encodes CASSPPGRDRGTEAFF. The chain uses TRBV18 and TRBJ1-1, with 10 positions matching TRBD1. The V gene end was trimmed by 3 bases and the J gene end by 4 bases; junction bases not matched to a gene: 8. The V gene's germline CDR1 is KGHSH and CDR2 LQKENI. The CDR3 runs to 16 residues.